The 28 T cell receptor beta chains listed next were all sequenced from one sample in a study (dated by TCRdb to between 2014 and 2017). Library construction relied on 5' RACE. Instrument used: Illumina MiSeq. The public reads were reprocessed in TCRdb via fastp at Q25 and MiXCR, keeping in-frame beta chains. Merged by CDR3 protein, the rows form single entries marked with the most common genes and DNA. This sample comprises about 61,000 distinct CDR3 sequences, 30% of them detected only once. The ten biggest clones cover about 2.5% of the sample. The sequenced sample consisted of tumor-infiltrating naive CD4+ T cells sorted from the breast tumor. The sample's cell subset or site, from its label and the paper: naive CD4+ T cells, CD4+CD45RA+CD25-. The receptor source for this set is a female donor with breast cancer.

This clonotype was counted a few times. V usage is TRBV7-2 and J usage is TRBJ1-2, with D unresolved. Trimming pared 5 bases from V and 3 bases from J, leaving 16 bases between. This CDR3 is built from 15 residues. The germline CDR1 and CDR2 sequences are SGHTA and FQGNSA. CDR3 amino acids: CASSRSGSFYYGYTF. CDR3 nucleotide sequence: TGTGCCAGCAGCAGGTCCGGCAGTTTCTACTATGGCTACACCTTC.

The sample holds a few counts of this clonotype. The chain carries TRBV5-1 and TRBJ2-2; either TRBD1 or TRBD2 may fit D (5 bases each). From germline, CDR1 is SGHRS and CDR2 YFSETQ. This CDR3 has 14 residues. Trimming removed 5 bases from V and 6 bases from J, with 14 bases in between. The CDR3 reads CASSFITGPGELFF. CDR3 nucleotides: TGCGCCAGCAGTTTCATTACGGGGCCCGGGGAGCTGTTTTTT.

With respect to this clonotype: It may be a read error: a sequence one base away is much more abundant. The chain joins TRBV5-1 to TRBJ2-3, with TRBD2 identical over 12 bases. J gave up 1 base and V 2 bases, and 5 bases lay outside the gene matches. CDR3 size: 17 residues. CDR1 SGHRS and CDR2 YFSETQ come from the germline V gene. This CDR3 is CASSFRTSGDGTDTQYF. DNA of the CDR3: TGCGCCAGCAGCTTCAGGACTAGCGGGGATGGCACAGATACGCAGTATTTT.

This clonotype has only a few counts. The rearrangement uses TRBV7-2 and TRBJ2-1; unclear D gene. V lost 2 bases and J 8 bases, leaving 7 bases between the germline ends. The CDR3 has 12 residues. Looked up from germline, CDR1 is SGHTA and CDR2 is FQGNSA. CDR3 region: CASSLYRDEQFF. The CDR3 DNA is TGTGCCAGCAGCTTATACCGGGATGAGCAGTTCTTC.

In its sample, this clonotype was seen many times. The V call is TRBV5-4, the J call TRBJ2-1, with D maybe TRBD2 (5 bases). The germline V gene has CDR1 SGHNT and CDR2 YYREEE (reference sequence). The CDR3 has 15 residues. The V gene lost 2 bases and the J gene lost 5 bases, with 14 bases spanning the gap. The CDR3 sequence is CASSFMSGDNNEQFF. Written as DNA, the CDR3 is TGTGCCAGCAGCTTTATGAGCGGAGATAACAATGAGCAGTTCTTC.

As concerns this clonotype: A junction end diverges from the germline sequence, so it may reflect a read error. The rearrangement links TRBV12-3 or TRBV12-4 to TRBJ1-1; no reliable D call. The CDR3 is 12 residues long. The CDR3 DNA reads as TGTGCCAGCAGTTTATTGAAAACTGAAGCTTTCTTT. It specifies CASSLLKTEAFF.

This clonotype has a handful of counts. The gene calls are TRBV20-1 and TRBJ1-3, with 8 bases lining up with TRBD1. Germline V lookup: CDR1 DFQATT, CDR2 SNEGSKA (reference sequence). V gave up 0 bases and J gave up 0 bases; unmatched junction bases: 13. There are 19 residues in the CDR3. The CDR3 DNA reads as TGCAGTGCTAGAGATACTCCTGCTGGACAGGGCACCTCTGGAAACACCATATATTTT. It specifies CSARDTPAGQGTSGNTIYF.

The V gene is TRBV5-1, the J gene TRBJ2-6, with 7 positions matching TRBD2. Per the germline V gene, CDR1 is SGHRS and CDR2 is YFSETQ. This CDR3 is built from 17 residues. V was pared by 0 bases and J by 2 bases, with 5 bases of the junction left unmatched. CDR3 residues: CASSLVAGVTGANVLTF. In DNA form, the CDR3 reads TGCGCCAGCAGCTTGGTTGCGGGAGTGACTGGGGCCAACGTCCTGACTTTC.

There are a few counts of this clonotype. J is TRBJ1-2 and V is TRBV7-2; TRBD1 aligns across 7 bases. The trim removed 5 bases at V and 5 bases at J, leaving 8 bases unmatched. Germline CDR1 is SGHTA and CDR2 is FQGNSA. The CDR3 spans 14 residues. The chain's CDR3 is CASSPTGDLYGYTF. Written as DNA, the CDR3 is TGTGCCAGCAGCCCAACAGGGGATCTTTATGGCTACACCTTC.

The chain recombines TRBV12-3 or TRBV12-4 with TRBJ2-5; D gene unclear. CDR3 length: 13 residues. Trimming stripped 7 bases from V and 5 bases from J, with 14 bases between. The CDR3 loop is CASTLATRETQYF. CDR3 in DNA: TGTGCCAGCACCCTCGCAACGCGGGAGACCCAGTACTTC.

The chain combines TRBV7-2 with TRBJ2-1; D could derive from TRBD1 or TRBD2 (5 bases each). CDR1 SGHTA and CDR2 FQGNSA come from the germline V gene. This CDR3 has 15 residues. The V and J ends lost 5 bases and 5 bases respectively, with 16 bases between them. This CDR3 is CASSPGAGTHNEQFF. DNA of the CDR3: TGTGCCAGCAGCCCCGGGGCAGGGACCCACAATGAGCAGTTCTTC.

This clonotype appeared many times. The V call is TRBV12-3 or TRBV12-4, the J call TRBJ1-2; D remains unclear. The CDR3 contains 12 residues. V was pared by 3 bases and J by 3 bases, with 5 bases between. The CDR3 reads CASSFDDYGYTF. The CDR3 DNA is TGTGCCAGCAGTTTTGACGACTATGGCTACACCTTC.

The gene calls are TRBV13 and TRBJ2-1; 10 bases agree with TRBD2. With V trimmed by 2 bases and J by 4 bases, 20 bases remained unmatched. The CDR3 is 21 residues long. CDR1 and CDR2 from the germline V gene are PRHDT and FYEKMQ (reference sequence). The CDR3 nucleotides read TGTGCCAGCAGCTTAAGTTTACCGTTGAAACTAGCGGGGAGTCGGTACAATGAGCAGTTCTTC. Its protein is CASSLSLPLKLAGSRYNEQFF. Full variable domain (remainder filled in from reference TRBV13 and TRBJ2-1): AAGVIQSPRHLIKEKRETATLKCYPIPRHDTVYWYQQGPGQDPQFLISFYEKMQSDKGSIPDRFSAQQFSDYHSELNMSSLELGDSALYFCASSLSLPLKLAGSRYNEQFFGPGTRLTVL.

A word on this clonotype: A much bigger clone sits one base away, suggesting this may be a read error. Given the absence of the conserved phenylalanine or tryptophan at the CDR3 end, a read error is likely. CDR3 amino acids: CASSRDSGGYTV. In DNA, the CDR3 is TGCGCCAGCAGTAGGGACAGCGGCGGCTACACCGTC. The gene calls are TRBV10-2 and TRBJ1-2, with 7 bases identical to TRBD1. CDR1 WSHSY and CDR2 SAAADI come from the germline V gene. The CDR3 is made up of 12 amino acids. V dropped 5 bases and J dropped 8; count of bases not matched to a gene: 5.

This clonotype appeared once. The genes are TRBV4-1 and TRBJ1-1, with unresolved D. Trimming left V 3 bases short and J 4 bases short, with 12 bases between. The CDR3 is 14 residues long. Germline CDR1 and CDR2: MGHRA and YSYEKL. This CDR3 reads CASSQVFRSTEAFF. CDR3 nucleotides: TGCGCCAGCAGCCAGGTCTTCAGGAGCACTGAAGCTTTCTTT.

Worth noting for this clonotype: A much larger clone sits a single nucleotide away, making a read error possible. The final CDR3 position lacks the conserved phenylalanine or tryptophan, pointing to a likely read error. The V call is TRBV20-1, the J call TRBJ1-4, with D unclear. The CDR3 is made up of 11 amino acids. CDR1 and CDR2 from the germline V gene are DFQATT and SNEGSKA (reference sequence). V lost 1 base and J 5 bases, leaving 2 bases between the germline ends. The CDR3 sequence is CSARGNEKLFS. The CDR3 DNA reads as TGCAGTGCTAGAGGAAATGAAAAACTGTTTTCT.

The V gene is TRBV20-1, the J gene TRBJ2-7; D is unclear. This CDR3 is built from 13 residues. Trimming stripped 2 bases from V and 1 base from J, with 9 bases between. CDR1 and CDR2 from the germline V gene are DFQATT and SNEGSKA (reference sequence). The CDR3, as DNA: TGCAGTGCTAGATACGGCGGTTCCTACGAGCAGTACTTC. Protein sequence: CSARYGGSYEQYF.

The chain joins TRBV25-1 to TRBJ2-1; maybe TRBD1 (5 bases). Per germline, CDR1 MGHDK and CDR2 SYGVNS. The CDR3 consists of 13 residues. With 0 bases removed from V and 9 bases from J, the gap between germline ends came to 9 bases. CDR3 in amino acids: CASSEYLQGEQFF. Here the CDR3 DNA reads TGTGCCAGCAGTGAATACCTTCAGGGTGAGCAGTTCTTC.

This clonotype is labeled medium-sized. This chain joins TRBV5-1 and TRBJ2-1; 10 bases match TRBD2. This CDR3 comprises 15 residues. With 3 bases clipped from V and 4 bases from J, the junction kept 4 bases outside the gene matches. Germline CDR1 SGHRS, CDR2 YFSETQ. The CDR3 region has the DNA TGCGCCAGCAGCTCCCAGCGGGGGGGTTACAATGAGCAGTTCTTC. Its translation is CASSSQRGGYNEQFF.

This clonotype has just a few counts. This rearrangement joins TRBV4-1 to TRBJ2-2; TRBD1 matches at 9 bases. J lost 5 bases, V lost 8 bases, and 9 bases had no gene match. This CDR3 spans 15 amino acids. Looked up from germline, CDR1 is MGHRA and CDR2 is YSYEKL. CDR3 loop: CASQMDRGRTGELFF. In nucleotides, the CDR3 is TGCGCCAGCCAAATGGACAGGGGTCGGACCGGGGAGCTGTTTTTT.

Only one count was recorded for this clonotype. This could be a read error, since a much larger clone is one nucleotide away. The V gene is TRBV6-6, the J gene TRBJ2-1; tentative D call: TRBD2 (6 bases). Germline V gene sequence: CDR1 MNHNY, CDR2 SVGAGI (reference sequence). The length of the CDR3 is 15 residues. The CDR3 region has the DNA TGTGCCAGCAGTTACGATCCGTTTCGGGGGAATGAGCCGTTCTTC. Its protein product is CASSYDPFRGNEPFF.

V and J are TRBV20-1 and TRBJ2-2; TRBD2 might be the D (6 bases). Trimming took 3 bases from V and 0 from J, leaving 20 bases between them. The CDR3 totals 18 residues. Germline V gives CDR1 DFQATT, CDR2 SNEGSKA (reference sequence). CDR3 amino acids: CSARALGGASANTGELFF. CDR3 DNA sequence: TGCAGTGCTAGGGCTTTGGGCGGGGCCAGCGCGAACACCGGGGAGCTGTTTTTT.

The table lists this clonotype with a few counts. V is TRBV6-1 and J is TRBJ1-1; a weak D match, TRBD1 (5 bases). Germline V gene lookup returns CDR1 MNHNS and CDR2 SASEGT. The CDR3 runs to 13 residues. Trimming removed 7 bases at V and 4 bases at J, with 13 bases between. The CDR3 here is CASTRDFRTEAFF. The CDR3 DNA is TGTGCCAGCACCAGGGACTTCCGCACTGAAGCTTTCTTT.

A remark on this clonotype: It may be a read error: a sequence one base away is much more abundant. The CDR3 end shows no conserved phenylalanine or tryptophan, and so a read error is likely. The chain links TRBV7-7 to TRBJ2-1, with a weak D call TRBD1 (7 bases). There are 13 residues in the CDR3. CDR1 and CDR2 (germline): SSHAT, FNYEAQ (reference sequence). The CDR3 coding sequence is TGTGCTAGCAGCCCAGGGGGGTACAATGAGCAGTTCCTC. Residues: CASSPGGYNEQFL.

CDR3 DNA: TGTGCCAGCAGCTTAGGCGGCGGCGGGGAGCTGTTTTTT. Its protein is CASSLGGGGELFF. The chain recombines TRBV7-6 with TRBJ2-2; D ambiguous. The CDR3 length is 13 residues. Germline V gene sequence: CDR1 SGHVS, CDR2 FNYEAQ. Between the trimmed V and J ends, which lost 1 base and 7 bases, there was a span of 7 bases.

This clonotype was seen ten or more times. The chain couples TRBV20-1 to TRBJ2-1; tentatively, D is TRBD1 (6 bases). This CDR3 contains 15 residues. Looked up from germline, CDR1 is DFQATT and CDR2 is SNEGSKA (reference sequence). V gave up 0 bases and J gave up 9 bases, with 18 bases separating them. In nucleotides, the CDR3 is TGCAGTGCTAGAGATTCGAGCAGGGGCATCGCTGAGCAGTTCTTC. This codes for CSARDSSRGIAEQFF.

This clonotype was seen only a few times. V is TRBV4-2 and J is TRBJ2-3, with D hard to call. CDR1 LGHNA and CDR2 YNFKEQ come from the germline V gene. Trimming left V 0 bases short and J 1 base short, with 5 bases between. The CDR3 spans 14 residues. DNA for the CDR3: TGTGCCAGCAGCCAAGATCACGGCACAGATACGCAGTATTTT. Amino acids: CASSQDHGTDTQYF.

The chain employs TRBV5-1 and TRBJ2-4; 11 nucleotides match TRBD2. CDR1 and CDR2 (germline): SGHRS, YFSETQ. V lost 0 bases, J lost 0 bases, and 11 bases stayed unmatched. The CDR3 totals 20 residues. Here the CDR3 reads CASSLGPGLADRLAKNIQYF. The CDR3 DNA is TGCGCCAGCAGCTTGGGACCGGGACTAGCGGATAGACTAGCCAAAAACATTCAGTACTTC.